Listed here are 10 T cell receptor beta chains from one sample, sequenced in a study of TIL therapy for anti-PD-1-resistant metastatic lung cancer. This was the immunoSEQ v3 assay. Repertoires were generated with immunoSEQ multiplex PCR, while TCRdb's copy carries only in-frame clones and drops some. The sample has roughly 54,000 clones; around 86% are singletons. Noted time point: pre-treatment sample, taken before nivolumab and TIL therapy. The input for sequencing was blood, taken at baseline. The receptor set was obtained from a person aged 25-79 years with non-small cell lung cancer.

CDR3 protein: CASSFGNTGELFF. CDR3 bases: TGTGCCAGCAGCTTTGGTAACACCGGGGAGCTGTTTTTT. V is TRBV7-6 and J is TRBJ2-2, with D unclear. The CDR3 length is 13 residues. Deletions cut 3 bases from V and 2 bases from J, with 4 bases between. The V gene's germline CDR1 is SGHVS and CDR2 FNYEAQ.

The chain joins TRBV5-1 to TRBJ2-1; 15 bases are a match to TRBD2. The CDR3 contains 15 residues. Trimming cost V 4 bases and J 7 bases; bases outside gene matches: 3. Germline V lookup: CDR1 SGHRS, CDR2 YFSETQ. CDR3 residues: CASSGTSGRTNEQFF. Here the CDR3 DNA reads TGCGCCAGCAGCGGGACTAGCGGGAGGACTAATGAGCAGTTCTTC.

Comment on this clone: An end of the junction differs from the germline gene, which may be a read error. The rearrangement joins TRBV11-2 to TRBJ1-4, with unresolved D. Germline V lookup: CDR1 SGHAT, CDR2 FQNNGV. The CDR3 loop spans 18 amino acids. CDR3 nucleotides: TGTGCCAGCAGCCTAGACCCCCAACGAAGTTTGGCTAATGAAAAACTGTTTTTT. Translated, it gives CASSLDPQRSLANEKLFF.

This sequence joins TRBV7-2 and TRBJ1-2; TRBD1 matches 9 bases. The CDR3 runs 15 residues. Germline V gene sequence: CDR1 SGHTA, CDR2 FQGNSA. V trimming: 3 bases; J trimming: 2 bases; junction bases outside the gene matches: 4. The CDR3 is CASSLRTGANYGYTF. CDR3 sequence (DNA): TGTGCCAGCAGCTTGAGGACAGGGGCCAACTATGGCTACACCTTC.

The chain couples TRBV2 to TRBJ1-2; D ambiguous. V lost 4 bases and J lost 8, with 11 bases in between. CDR1 is SNHLY, CDR2 FYNNEI, per germline. This CDR3 has 12 amino acids. In DNA, the CDR3 is TGTGCCAGCAGTGCCGGGGTTTCCGGCTACACCTTC. As protein: CASSAGVSGYTF.

This clone was seen only once. The DNA of the CDR3 is TGTGCCAGCAGCTTGGCCGACAGGGACTATGGCTACACCTTC. Translated, it gives CASSLADRDYGYTF. The chain uses TRBV5-6 and TRBJ1-2, with TRBD1 identical over 7 bases. The CDR3 length is 14 residues. Germline CDR1 is SGHDT and CDR2 is YYEEEE. Trimming removed 0 bases from V and 3 bases from J; junction bases left unmatched: 2.

The rearrangement joins TRBV3-1 (or the pseudogene TRBV3-2) to TRBJ1-6; perhaps TRBD1 as D (5 bases). The ends were cut back, 3 bases at V and 9 bases at J, with 12 bases in the middle. Looked up from germline, CDR1 is LGHDT and CDR2 is YNNKEL (reference sequence). This CDR3 spans 14 amino acids. CDR3 DNA sequence: TGTGCCAGCAGCCAGGCGGGGAGGGGTTCACCCCTCCACTTT. It yields the protein CASSQAGRGSPLHF.

This clone showed up just once. The chain is built from TRBV28 and TRBJ1-1, with D perhaps matching TRBD1 (5 bases). The CDR3 spans 14 residues. Trimming cost V 3 bases and J 3 bases, with 11 bases left between them. Germline V gives CDR1 MDHEN, CDR2 SYDVKM. DNA for the CDR3: TGTGCCAGCAGTTTGACAGATGGGTACACTGAAGCTTTCTTT. Translated, it gives CASSLTDGYTEAFF. Filled out from reference TRBV28 and TRBJ1-1, the complete variable domain reads DVKVTQSSRYLVKRTGEKVFLECVQDMDHENMFWYRQDPGLGLRLIYFSYDVKMKEKGDIPEGYSVSREKKERFSLILESASTNQTSMYLCASSLTDGYTEAFFGQGTRLTVV.

V gene TRBV27 combines with J gene TRBJ2-5; D unclear. The V end was cut by 4 bases, the J end by 5 bases, with 11 bases between. Germline CDR1 and CDR2: MNHEY and SMNVEV (reference sequence). The CDR3 has 13 amino acids. The DNA of the CDR3 is TGTGCCAGCAGTTCACTCCTGGGGGAGACCCAGTACTTC. Amino acid sequence: CASSSLLGETQYF.

The chain uses TRBV11-2 and TRBJ1-2, with TRBD1 matching 12 bases. The germline V gene has CDR1 SGHAT and CDR2 FQNNGV. V lost 3 bases, J lost 6 bases, and 2 bases stayed unmatched. This CDR3 has 14 amino acids. The CDR3 here is CASSLGTGGDGYTF. The CDR3 nucleotides read TGTGCCAGCAGCTTGGGGACAGGGGGCGATGGCTACACCTTC.